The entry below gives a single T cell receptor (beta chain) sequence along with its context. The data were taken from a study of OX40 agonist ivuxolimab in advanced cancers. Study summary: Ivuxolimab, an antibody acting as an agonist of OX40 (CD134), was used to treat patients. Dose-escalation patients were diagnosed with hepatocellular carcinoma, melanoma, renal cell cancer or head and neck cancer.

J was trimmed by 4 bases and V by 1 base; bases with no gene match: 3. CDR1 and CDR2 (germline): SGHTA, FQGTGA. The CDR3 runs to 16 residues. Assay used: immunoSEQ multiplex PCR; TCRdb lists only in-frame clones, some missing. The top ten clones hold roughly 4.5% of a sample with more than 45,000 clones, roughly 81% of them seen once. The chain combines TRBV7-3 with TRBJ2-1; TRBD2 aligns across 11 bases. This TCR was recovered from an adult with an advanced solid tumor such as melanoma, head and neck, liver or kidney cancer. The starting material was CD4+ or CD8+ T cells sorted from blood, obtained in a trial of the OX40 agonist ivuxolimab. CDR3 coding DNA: TGTGCCAGCAGCTTAAAGGGACTAGCGGAGTACAATGAGCAGTTCTTC. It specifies CASSLKGLAEYNEQFF. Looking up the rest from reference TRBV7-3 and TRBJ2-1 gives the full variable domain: GAGVSQTPSNKVTEKGKYVELRCDPISGHTALYWYRQSLGQGPEFLIYFQGTGAADDSGLPNDRFFAVRPEGSVSTLKIQRTERGDSAVYLCASSLKGLAEYNEQFFGPGTRLTVL.